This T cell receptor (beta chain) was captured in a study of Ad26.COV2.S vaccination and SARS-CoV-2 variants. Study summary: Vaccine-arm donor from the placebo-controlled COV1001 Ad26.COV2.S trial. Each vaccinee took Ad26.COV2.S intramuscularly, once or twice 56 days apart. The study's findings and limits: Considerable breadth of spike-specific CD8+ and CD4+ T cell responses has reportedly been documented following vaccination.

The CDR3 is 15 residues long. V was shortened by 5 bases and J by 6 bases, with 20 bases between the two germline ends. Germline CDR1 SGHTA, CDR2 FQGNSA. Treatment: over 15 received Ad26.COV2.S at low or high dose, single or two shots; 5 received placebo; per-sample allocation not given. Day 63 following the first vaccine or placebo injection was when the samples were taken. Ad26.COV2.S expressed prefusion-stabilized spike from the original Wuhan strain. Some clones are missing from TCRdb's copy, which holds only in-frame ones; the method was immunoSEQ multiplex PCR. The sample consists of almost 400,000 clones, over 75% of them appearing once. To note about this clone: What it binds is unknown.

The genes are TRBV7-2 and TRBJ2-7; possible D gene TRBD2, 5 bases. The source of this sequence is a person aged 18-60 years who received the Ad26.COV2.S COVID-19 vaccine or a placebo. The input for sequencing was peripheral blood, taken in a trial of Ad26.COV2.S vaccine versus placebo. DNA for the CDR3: TGTGCCAGCAGCCCGGCGGTTGGAGGAGGAGGCGAGCAGTACTTC. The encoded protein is CASSPAVGGGGEQYF.